Listed here are 21 T cell receptor beta chains from one sample, sequenced in a study of regulatory T cells in long-lasting Graves disease. Relying on iRepertoire HTBI primers and Arm-PCR of CDR3 regions, the team built TCR beta libraries. TCRdb reprocessed the multiplex PCR reads via MiXCR and lists one record per CDR3 protein. The profile covers some 430,000 distinct CDR3 sequences, with about 22% appearing a single time and over 6% taken by the ten largest. The time point is: persistent/refractory GD, antithyroid drugs over 5 years with positive TRAb. Making the TCR library involved RNA that had been extracted from PBMCs. The sequencing here drew on peripheral blood mononuclear cells (PBMCs), taken when the disease was refractory, from a patient treated with antithyroid drugs. Receptors were obtained from a female donor with Graves disease.

Concerning this clonotype itself: Just one base apart from a much larger clone, this may be a read error. V and J are TRBV27 and TRBJ1-5; D is undetermined. Trimming shortened V by 1 base and J by 6 bases, and 10 bases separated the two germline ends. The CDR3 spans 14 residues. Germline CDR1 MNHEY, CDR2 SMNVEV (reference sequence). The chain's CDR3 is CASSLFSYSQPQHF. In DNA form, the CDR3 reads TGTGCCAGCAGTTTATTCAGCTACAGTCAGCCCCAGCATTTT.

The CDR3 DNA follows: TGTGCCAGCAGCTTAGAAACCGGGGGAGATGAAAAACTGTTTTTT. Translated, it gives CASSLETGGDEKLFF. V is TRBV7-2 and J is TRBJ1-4; weak D call: TRBD1 (5 bases). Germline CDR1 SGHTA, CDR2 FQGNSA. Between the trimmed V and J ends, which lost 1 base and 6 bases, there was a span of 12 bases. This CDR3 is built from 15 residues. Together with reference TRBV7-2 and TRBJ1-4, the CDR3 gives the full variable domain: GAGVSQSPSNKVTEKGKDVELRCDPISGHTALYWYRQSLGQGLEFLIYFQGNSAPDKSGLPSDRFSAERTGGSVSTLTIQRTQQEDSAVYLCASSLETGGDEKLFFGSGTQLSVL.

The table lists this clonotype with a count of one. The V and J genes are TRBV28 and TRBJ2-1; TRBD1 agrees at 7 bases. Germline V gives CDR1 MDHEN, CDR2 SYDVKM. The V segment lost 3 bases and the J segment 7 bases; nucleotides outside the gene matches: 9. The CDR3 is 15 residues long. CDR3 sequence: CASSFLPGGRNEQFF. The CDR3 region has the DNA TGTGCCAGCAGTTTTCTTCCAGGGGGTAGGAATGAGCAGTTCTTC.

This clonotype has just one count. This chain uses TRBV7-8 with TRBJ2-7; possible D gene TRBD1, 5 bases. The germline CDR1 and CDR2 sequences are SGHVS and FQNEAQ. V was clipped by 5 bases and J by 1 base, with 18 bases between them. CDR3 length equals 16 residues. In DNA form, the CDR3 reads TGTGCCAGCAGCCCCCAGGGAAGGGTGTCGTCCTACGAGCAGTACTTC. Its protein is CASSPQGRVSSYEQYF.

The rearrangement links TRBV6-5 to TRBJ2-3; maybe TRBD2 (5 bases). Trimming removed 4 bases from V and 3 bases from J, with 14 bases in between. Germline V lookup: CDR1 MNHEY, CDR2 SVGAGI. The CDR3 covers 15 residues. The CDR3 nucleotides are TGTGCCAGCAGTTCCTTCACTAGAGGGACAGATACGCAGTATTTT. It is translated as CASSSFTRGTDTQYF.

V and J are TRBV29-1 and TRBJ1-2; no clear D gene. The CDR3 runs 12 residues. The germline V and J ends were trimmed by 5 bases and 4 bases, with 11 bases remaining between them. The germline V gene encodes CDR1 SQVTM and CDR2 ANQGSEA. CDR3 region: CSVQAASYGYTF. The CDR3 nucleotides are TGCAGCGTTCAAGCAGCGTCCTATGGCTACACCTTC.

The J gene is TRBJ2-2, the V gene TRBV7-2; D remains ambiguous. This CDR3 region has 12 residues. Trimming took off 6 bases at V and 6 bases at J, with 8 bases between the two ends. The V gene's germline CDR1 is SGHTA and CDR2 FQGNSA. CDR3 in DNA: TGTGCCAGCAGTCGAAGCGCCGGGGAGCTGTTTTTT. This gives the protein CASSRSAGELFF.

Note on this clonotype: A far larger clone is off by one base, so a read error is likely. This chain links TRBV11-3 with TRBJ2-5, with D perhaps TRBD1 (6 bases). Germline CDR1 and CDR2: SGHNT and YENEEA. The CDR3 sequence is 14 residues long. The chain's CDR3 is CVSSPGQHEETQYF. The CDR3 coding sequence is TGTGTCAGCAGCCCCGGACAGCACGAAGAGACCCAGTACTTC. The variable domain in full, with the rest retrieved from reference TRBV11-3 and TRBJ2-5, is EAGVVQSPRYKIIEKKQPVAFWCNPISGHNTLYWYLQNLGQGPELLIRYENEEAVDDSQLPKDRFSAERLKGVDSTLKIQPAELGDSAVYLCVSSPGQHEETQYFGPGTRLLVL.

This clonotype was recorded a few times. The chain employs TRBV28 and TRBJ2-3; the match to TRBD2 covers 11 bases. Germline V gene sequence: CDR1 MDHEN, CDR2 SYDVKM. Losses at the gene ends were 5 bases for V and 0 bases for J; bases not matched to a gene: 13. This CDR3 is 19 amino acids long. The chain's CDR3 is CASSVVTSGDPTSTDTQYF. CDR3 sequence (DNA): TGTGCCAGCAGTGTGGTGACTAGCGGGGACCCTACTAGCACAGATACGCAGTATTTT.

Many counts were recorded for this clonotype. This chain uses TRBV5-5 with TRBJ2-2, with unresolved D. Trimming removed 3 bases at V and 6 bases at J, with 9 bases between. CDR1 is SGHKS, CDR2 YYEKEE, per germline (reference sequence). This CDR3 contains 13 residues. This CDR3 is CASSSRPSGELFF. CDR3 bases: TGTGCCAGCAGCTCCCGACCCTCCGGGGAGCTGTTTTTT.

This clonotype has more than one count but fewer than ten. This chain links TRBV6-1 with TRBJ1-2; a weak D match, TRBD1 (5 bases). Germline V gene lookup returns CDR1 MNHNS and CDR2 SASEGT. The CDR3 runs to 15 residues. V lost 5 bases, J lost 2 bases, and 15 bases lay in between. The CDR3 DNA reads TGTGCCAGCAGTCCTTTGGTAGCAGGGAACTATGGCTACACCTTC. Amino acid sequence: CASSPLVAGNYGYTF.

This clonotype was recorded at least ten times. The chain is built from TRBV28 and TRBJ2-7; D is unresolved. CDR1 MDHEN and CDR2 SYDVKM come from the germline V gene. This CDR3 has 14 amino acids. V lost 6 bases and J lost 2, with 14 bases in between. CDR3 nucleotide sequence: TGTGCCAGCAGCCGGACGTCGGGTGCCTACGAGCAGTACTTC. This sequence encodes CASSRTSGAYEQYF.

V is TRBV7-9 and J is TRBJ2-7; the match to TRBD2 covers 13 bases. V shed 5 bases and J 5 bases; nucleotides not matched to a gene: 9. This CDR3 region has 16 residues. Germline assignment: CDR1 SEHNR and CDR2 FQNEAQ (reference sequence). CDR3 loop: CASSTSGTSGTNEQYF. The CDR3 bases are TGTGCCAGCAGCACCTCCGGGACTAGCGGGACGAACGAGCAGTACTTC.

This clonotype was picked up a small number of times. The V gene is TRBV6-1, the J gene TRBJ2-7; D not certain. V gave up 7 bases and J gave up 3 bases, with 19 bases separating them. CDR1 and CDR2 from the germline V gene are MNHNS and SASEGT. The CDR3 runs to 15 residues. The CDR3 loop is CASKGYDRQGYEQYF. The CDR3 DNA reads as TGTGCCAGCAAGGGATACGACCGCCAAGGCTACGAGCAGTACTTC.

Worth noting for this clonotype: It may be a read error: a sequence one base away is much more abundant. This sequence joins TRBV7-6 and TRBJ1-1; a weak D match, TRBD1 (5 bases). The CDR3 length is 18 residues. Deletions cut 1 base from V and 1 base from J, with 19 bases between. The germline CDR1 and CDR2 sequences are SGHVS and FNYEAQ. The CDR3 region is CASSLGVGGEITNTEAFF. The CDR3 DNA reads TGTGCCAGCAGCTTAGGAGTCGGGGGGGAGATTACGAACACTGAAGCTTTCTTT. The full variable domain, completed using reference TRBV7-6 and TRBJ1-1, is GAGVSQSPRYKVTKRGQDVALRCDPISGHVSLYWYRQALGQGPEFLTYFNYEAQQDKSGLPNDRFSAERPEGSISTLTIQRTEQRDSAMYRCASSLGVGGEITNTEAFFGQGTRLTVV.

The chain is built from TRBV28 and TRBJ2-7, with 7 bases lining up with TRBD2. The ends lost 5 bases at V and 2 bases at J; junction bases unmatched: 12. CDR1 and CDR2 (germline): MDHEN, SYDVKM. CDR3 length equals 16 residues. The CDR3 sequence: CASSTPGERDAYEQYF. CDR3 coding DNA: TGTGCCAGCAGTACCCCCGGCGAGCGGGACGCCTACGAGCAGTACTTC.

Details on this clonotype: A much larger clone sits a single nucleotide away, making a read error possible. No conserved phenylalanine or tryptophan ends this CDR3, so it is likely a read error. This rearrangement joins TRBV28 to TRBJ2-5; 10 bases are a match to TRBD1. CDR3 length equals 13 residues. V trimming: 6 bases; J trimming: 4 bases; junction bases outside the gene matches: 2. Germline lookup yields CDR1 MDHEN and CDR2 SYDVKM. Here the CDR3 reads CASRWTGGETQYL. CDR3 coding DNA: TGTGCCAGCAGGTGGACAGGGGGAGAGACCCAGTACCTC.

J is TRBJ1-2 and V is TRBV7-9; D ambiguous. In germline, CDR1 is SEHNR, CDR2 FQNEAQ (reference sequence). With 5 bases removed from V and 14 bases from J, the gap between germline ends came to 15 bases. This CDR3 region has 11 residues. The CDR3 DNA follows: TGTGCCAGCAGCCTCGATACCGTTGGAACCTTC. Its protein product is CASSLDTVGTF.

This clonotype was recorded at least ten times. The CDR3 sequence is CSATATNEKLFF. The CDR3 DNA reads as TGCAGTGCTACTGCAACTAATGAAAAACTGTTTTTT. The chain combines TRBV20-1 with TRBJ1-4; no firm D call. CDR3 length: 12 amino acids. V lost 4 bases, J lost 0 bases, and 3 bases lay in between. In germline, CDR1 is DFQATT, CDR2 SNEGSKA (reference sequence).

In this sample, this clonotype turned up a few times. The chain links TRBV4-1 to TRBJ1-5, with a tentative D call TRBD1 (5 bases). V lost 1 base, J lost 5 bases, and 15 bases lay in between. Germline V gene sequence: CDR1 MGHRA, CDR2 YSYEKL. The CDR3 is 16 amino acids. The CDR3 DNA follows: TGCGCCAGCAGCCAAGCATGGGGCCTGGGATATCAGCCCCAGCATTTT. This gives the protein CASSQAWGLGYQPQHF.

Many counts were recorded for this clonotype. The chain carries TRBV20-1 and TRBJ1-1, with 7 nucleotides matching TRBD1. The CDR3 is made up of 12 amino acids. The J segment lost 5 bases and the V segment lost 2 bases, leaving 2 bases of the junction unmatched. Germline CDR1 DFQATT, CDR2 SNEGSKA (reference sequence). The CDR3 here is CSARTTGTEAFF. As DNA, the CDR3 is TGCAGTGCTAGAACGACAGGGACTGAAGCTTTCTTT.